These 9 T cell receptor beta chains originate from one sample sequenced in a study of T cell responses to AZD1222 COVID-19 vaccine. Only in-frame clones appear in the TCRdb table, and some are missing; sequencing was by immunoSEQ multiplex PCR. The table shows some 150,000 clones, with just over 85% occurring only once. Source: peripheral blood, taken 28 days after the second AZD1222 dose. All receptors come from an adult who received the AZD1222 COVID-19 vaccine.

DNA of the CDR3: TGTGCCAGCAGTGAAGCCGTCCTAGGAGATACGCAGTATTTT. The encoded protein is CASSEAVLGDTQYF. The genes are TRBV6-1 and TRBJ2-3; D is unresolved. V was shortened by 0 bases and J by 5 bases, with 9 bases between the two germline ends. The germline gives CDR1 MNHNS, CDR2 SASEGT. The CDR3 is 14 residues long.

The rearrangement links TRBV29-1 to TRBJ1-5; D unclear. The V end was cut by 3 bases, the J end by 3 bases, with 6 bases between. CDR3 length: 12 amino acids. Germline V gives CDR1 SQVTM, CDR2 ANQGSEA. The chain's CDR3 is CSVDSFNQPQHF. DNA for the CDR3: TGCAGCGTTGACTCTTTCAATCAGCCCCAGCATTTT. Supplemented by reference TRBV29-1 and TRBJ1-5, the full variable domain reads SAVISQKPSRDICQRGTSLTIQCQVDSQVTMMFWYRQQPGQSLTLIATANQGSEATYESGFVIDKFPISRPNLTFSTLTVSNMSPEDSSIYLCSVDSFNQPQHFGDGTRLSIL.

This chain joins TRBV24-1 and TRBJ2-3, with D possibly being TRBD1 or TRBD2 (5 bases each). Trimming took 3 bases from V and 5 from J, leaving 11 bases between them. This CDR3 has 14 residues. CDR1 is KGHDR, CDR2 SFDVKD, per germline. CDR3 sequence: CATSDPRGVDTQYF. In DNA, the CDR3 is TGTGCCACCAGTGATCCACGAGGGGTAGATACGCAGTATTTT.

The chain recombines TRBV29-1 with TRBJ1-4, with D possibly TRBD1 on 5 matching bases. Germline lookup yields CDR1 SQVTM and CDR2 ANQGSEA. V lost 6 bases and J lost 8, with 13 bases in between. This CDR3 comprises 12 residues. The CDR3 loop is CSVDSGREKLFF. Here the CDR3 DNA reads TGCAGCGTCGACAGCGGTCGGGAAAAACTGTTTTTT.

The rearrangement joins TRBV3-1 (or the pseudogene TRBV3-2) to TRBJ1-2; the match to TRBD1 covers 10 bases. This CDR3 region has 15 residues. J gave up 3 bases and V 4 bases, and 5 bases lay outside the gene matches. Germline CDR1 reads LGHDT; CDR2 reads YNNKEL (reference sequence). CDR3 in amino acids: CASSLLGTGDYGYTF. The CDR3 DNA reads TGTGCCAGCAGCCTTTTAGGGACAGGGGACTATGGCTACACCTTC.

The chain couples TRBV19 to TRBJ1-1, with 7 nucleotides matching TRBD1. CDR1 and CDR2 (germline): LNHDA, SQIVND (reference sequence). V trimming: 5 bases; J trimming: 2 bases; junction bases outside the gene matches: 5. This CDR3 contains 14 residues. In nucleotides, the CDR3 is TGTGCCAGTAGTTTTGGGACAGACAACACTGAAGCTTTCTTT. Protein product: CASSFGTDNTEAFF.

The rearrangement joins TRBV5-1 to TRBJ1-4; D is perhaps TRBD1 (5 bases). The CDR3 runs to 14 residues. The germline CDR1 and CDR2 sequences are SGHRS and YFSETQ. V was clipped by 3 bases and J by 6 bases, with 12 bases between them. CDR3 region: CASSSRGEDEKLFF. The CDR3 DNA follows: TGCGCCAGCAGCTCCAGAGGGGAGGATGAAAAACTGTTTTTT.

CDR3 nucleotides: TGCAGTGCCACCAGTTGGGGCTCAGCTTTCTTT. Residues: CSATSWGSAFF. The rearrangement uses TRBV20-1 and TRBJ1-1; tentatively, D is TRBD1 (5 bases). CDR3 length: 11 amino acids. The V gene lost 6 bases and the J gene lost 10 bases, with 15 bases spanning the gap. Per the germline V gene, CDR1 is DFQATT and CDR2 is SNEGSKA (reference sequence).

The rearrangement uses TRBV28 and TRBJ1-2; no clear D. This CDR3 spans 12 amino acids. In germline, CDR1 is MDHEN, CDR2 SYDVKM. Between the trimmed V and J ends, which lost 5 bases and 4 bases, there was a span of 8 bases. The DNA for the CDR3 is TGTGCCAGCAGTCCCACGCGCTATGGCTACACCTTC. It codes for CASSPTRYGYTF.